This passage covers 9 T cell receptor beta chains from one sample sequenced in a study of PD-L1 blockade in urothelial cancer. The time point here: pretreatment peripheral blood. Clones were read by immunoSEQ multiplex PCR, and TCRdb kept only the in-frame ones, dropping some. The sample shows about 87,000 clones, 84% of them seen only once. The sample in question was PBMCs, obtained around atezolizumab (anti-PD-L1) treatment. Receptor source: a man between 60 and 75 years old with urothelial cancer.

The gene calls are TRBV5-1 and TRBJ1-4; D unresolved. Trimming cost V 2 bases and J 0 bases, with 5 bases left between them. Germline V lookup: CDR1 SGHRS, CDR2 YFSETQ. The CDR3 consists of 14 residues. The DNA for the CDR3 is TGCGCCAGCAGCTTCGGTCCAACTAATGAAAAACTGTTTTTT. Protein product: CASSFGPTNEKLFF.

The CDR3 DNA follows: TGTGCCAGCAGCCCCAGCGGTTGGCGGGGGGGCCTGGATACGCAGTATTTT. Encoded protein: CASSPSGWRGGLDTQYF. The chain has TRBV7-2 and TRBJ2-3; 9 bases fit TRBD2. The CDR3 length is 17 residues. V shed 5 bases, J shed 6 bases, and the junction held 15 bases outside the gene matches. The germline gives CDR1 SGHTA, CDR2 FQGNSA.

This chain uses TRBV9 with TRBJ2-2; D perhaps matches TRBD2 (6 bases). V was clipped by 2 bases and J by 0 bases, with 11 bases between them. The CDR3 sequence is 16 residues long. The germline V gene has CDR1 SGDLS and CDR2 YYNGEE. CDR3 in DNA: TGTGCCAGCAGCGTCCCGGGACTCACGAACACCGGGGAGCTGTTTTTT. As protein: CASSVPGLTNTGELFF. The full variable domain, rest sourced from reference TRBV9 and TRBJ2-2, is DSGVTQTPKHLITATGQRVTLRCSPRSGDLSVYWYQQSLDQGLQFLIQYYNGEERAKGNILERFSAQQFPDLHSELNLSSLELGDSALYFCASSVPGLTNTGELFFGEGSRLTVL.

The J gene is TRBJ2-5, the V gene TRBV5-5; possibly TRBD1 for D (5 bases). Trimming removed 2 bases at V and 5 bases at J, with 10 bases between. The germline V gene has CDR1 SGHKS and CDR2 YYEKEE (reference sequence). The CDR3 runs to 13 residues. The DNA for the CDR3 is TGTGCCAGCAGCTTCAGGGATTTCGAGACCCAGTACTTC. Translated: CASSFRDFETQYF. The variable domain in full, with the rest retrieved from reference TRBV5-5 and TRBJ2-5, is DAGVTQSPTHLIKTRGQQVTLRCSPISGHKSVSWYQQVLGQGPQFIFQYYEKEERGRGNFPDRFSARQFPNYSSELNVNALLLGDSALYLCASSFRDFETQYFGPGTRLLVL.

The chain joins TRBV6-5 to TRBJ2-7, with 7 bases that match TRBD2. The CDR3 runs to 12 residues. The germline CDR1 and CDR2 sequences are MNHEY and SVGAGI. CDR3 sequence reads: CAAGRAPYEQYF. Here the CDR3 DNA reads TGTGCAGCGGGGCGGGCCCCGTACGAGCAGTACTTC.

The chain links TRBV5-1 to TRBJ2-7; 10 bases align to TRBD1. The trim removed 0 bases at V and 3 bases at J, leaving 6 bases unmatched. CDR3 length: 16 amino acids. CDR1 is SGHRS and CDR2 is YFSETQ in the germline V gene. The CDR3 region is CASSLDRDRGFYEQYF. The CDR3, as DNA: TGCGCCAGCAGCTTGGATCGGGACAGGGGTTTCTACGAGCAGTACTTC.

V is TRBV7-3 and J is TRBJ1-1; 7 nucleotides agree with TRBD1. Per the germline V gene, CDR1 is SGHTA and CDR2 is FQGTGA. J was trimmed by 2 bases and V by 5 bases; bases with no gene match: 11. CDR3 length: 16 residues. Here the CDR3 reads CASSAQRQGGNTEAFF. The CDR3 DNA is TGTGCCAGCAGCGCCCAACGACAGGGTGGAAACACTGAAGCTTTCTTT. The variable domain in full, completed from reference TRBV7-3 and TRBJ1-1, reads GAGVSQTPSNKVTEKGKYVELRCDPISGHTALYWYRQSLGQGPEFLIYFQGTGAADDSGLPNDRFFAVRPEGSVSTLKIQRTERGDSAVYLCASSAQRQGGNTEAFFGQGTRLTVV.

The chain has TRBV6-5 and TRBJ1-2, with D hard to call. V lost 5 bases and J 5 bases, leaving 6 bases between the germline ends. This CDR3 is 11 amino acids long. Per germline, CDR1 MNHEY and CDR2 SVGAGI. CDR3 region: CASSAGYGYTF. As DNA, the CDR3 is TGTGCCAGCAGTGCAGGTTATGGCTACACCTTC.

Regarding this clone: Its ends do not fully match the called genes, so a read error is possible. This chain's CDR3 is CASSAWGTDMQYF. In nucleotides, the CDR3 is TGTGCCAGCAGCGCCTGGGGCACAGATATGCAGTATTTT. J is TRBJ2-3 and V is TRBV9; D might be TRBD1 (5 bases). Germline CDR1 and CDR2: SGDLS and YYNGEE. This CDR3 is built from 13 residues.